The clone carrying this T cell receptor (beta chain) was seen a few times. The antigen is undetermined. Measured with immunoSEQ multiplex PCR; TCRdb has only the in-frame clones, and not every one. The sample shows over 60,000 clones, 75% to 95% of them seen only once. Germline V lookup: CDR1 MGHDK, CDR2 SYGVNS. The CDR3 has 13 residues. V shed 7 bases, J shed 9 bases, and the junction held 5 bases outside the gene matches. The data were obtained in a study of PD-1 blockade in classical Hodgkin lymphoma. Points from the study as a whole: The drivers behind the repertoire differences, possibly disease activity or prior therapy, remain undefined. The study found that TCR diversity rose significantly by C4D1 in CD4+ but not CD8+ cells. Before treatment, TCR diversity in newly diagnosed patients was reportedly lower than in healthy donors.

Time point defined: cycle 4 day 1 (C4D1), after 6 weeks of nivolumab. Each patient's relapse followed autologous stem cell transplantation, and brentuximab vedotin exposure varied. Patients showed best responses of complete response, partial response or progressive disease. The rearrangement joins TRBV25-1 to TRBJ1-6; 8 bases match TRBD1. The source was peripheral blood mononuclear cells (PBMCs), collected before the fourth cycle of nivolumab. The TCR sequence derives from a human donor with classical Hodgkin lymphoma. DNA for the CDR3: TGTGCCAGCACCGGACAGGGAGGTTCACCCCTCCACTTT. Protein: CASTGQGGSPLHF.